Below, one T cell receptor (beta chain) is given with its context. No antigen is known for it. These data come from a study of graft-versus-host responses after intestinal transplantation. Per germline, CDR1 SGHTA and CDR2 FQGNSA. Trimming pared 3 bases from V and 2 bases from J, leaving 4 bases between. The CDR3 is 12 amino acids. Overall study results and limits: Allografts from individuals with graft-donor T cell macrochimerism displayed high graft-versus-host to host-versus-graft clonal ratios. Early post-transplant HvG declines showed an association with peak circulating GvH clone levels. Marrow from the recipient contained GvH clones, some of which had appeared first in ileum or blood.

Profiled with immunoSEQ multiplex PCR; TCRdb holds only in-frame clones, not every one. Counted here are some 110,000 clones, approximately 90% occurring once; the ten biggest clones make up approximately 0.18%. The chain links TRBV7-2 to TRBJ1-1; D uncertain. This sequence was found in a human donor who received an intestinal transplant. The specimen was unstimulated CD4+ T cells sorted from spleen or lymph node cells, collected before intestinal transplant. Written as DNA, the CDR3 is TGTGCCAGCAGCTTTCCTAACACTGAAGCTTTCTTT. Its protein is CASSFPNTEAFF.